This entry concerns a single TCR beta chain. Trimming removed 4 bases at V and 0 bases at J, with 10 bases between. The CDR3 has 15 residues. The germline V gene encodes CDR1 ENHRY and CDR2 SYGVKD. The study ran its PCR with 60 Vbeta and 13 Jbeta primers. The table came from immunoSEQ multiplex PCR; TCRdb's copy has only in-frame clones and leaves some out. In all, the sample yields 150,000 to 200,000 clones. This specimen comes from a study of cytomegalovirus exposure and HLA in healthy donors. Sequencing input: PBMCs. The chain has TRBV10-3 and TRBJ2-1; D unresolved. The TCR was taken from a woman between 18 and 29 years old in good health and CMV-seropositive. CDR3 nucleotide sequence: TGTGCCATCAGTGTGCGGCAAGGCTCCTACAATGAGCAGTTCTTC. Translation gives CAISVRQGSYNEQFF.